A selection of T cell receptor beta chains follows, all from one sample in a study of post-analysis software for immune sequencing data. TCRdb used MiXCR to reprocess the PCR reads, holding one entry per CDR3 protein. The sample lists about 760,000 distinct CDR3 sequences; 25% to 30% were seen once. The specimen was blood. Receptors were obtained from a girl between 10 and 17 years old with multiple sclerosis. Both conserved end residues are part of each CDR3. D genes are given only for firm matches. Rows may omit the clone size; those that give it use once, few, many or a size class.

d_call j_call v_call clone_size cdr3_aa cdr3_nt
. TRBJ1-5 TRBV6-6 . CASSQKGGEFNQPQHF TGTGCCAGCAGTCAGAAGGGGGGGGAATTTAATCAGCCCCAGCATTTT
. TRBJ1-5 TRBV15 . CATSSFRYSNQPQHF TGTGCCACCAGCAGCTTCAGGTATAGCAATCAGCCCCAGCATTTT
TRBD1 TRBJ2-7 TRBV7-2 few CASSFDRGGYEQYF TGTGCCAGCAGCTTCGACAGGGGAGGATACGAGCAGTACTTC
TRBD2 TRBJ2-1 TRBV4-3 . CASSHRRGNEQFF TGCGCCAGCAGCCACCGGCGGGGGAATGAGCAGTTCTTC
TRBD2 TRBJ2-3 TRBV7-2 few CASSLVFGGGGTDTQYF TGTGCCAGCAGCTTAGTTTTCGGCGGGGGGGGCACAGATACGCAGTATTTT
TRBD2 TRBJ2-1 TRBV9 few CASSGREAEQFF TGTGCCAGCAGCGGGCGGGAGGCTGAGCAGTTCTTC
. TRBJ1-2 TRBV7-9 . CASSPAEGYTF TGTGCCAGCAGCCCGGCGGAAGGCTACACCTTC
TRBD1 TRBJ1-2 TRBV12-3/TRBV12-4 once CASRPGQVPGRSYTF TGTGCCAGCAGACCCGGACAGGTGCCGGGTCGGAGCTACACCTTC
TRBD2 TRBJ2-3 TRBV6-5 few CASRRLAGFVRDTQYF TGTGCCAGCAGACGACTAGCGGGATTTGTCAGAGATACGCAGTATTTT
. TRBJ2-1 TRBV9 few CASSVESGVNEQFF TGTGCCAGCAGCGTAGAATCCGGAGTGAATGAGCAGTTCTTC
. TRBJ1-5 TRBV6-2/TRBV6-3 . CASSFPLQPQHF TGTGCCAGCAGTTTTCCCCTTCAGCCCCAGCATTTT
TRBD1 TRBJ1-2 TRBV10-3 . CATGGQGYYGYTF TGTGCCACCGGGGGACAGGGCTACTATGGCTACACCTTC
. TRBJ1-1 TRBV3-1 few CASSTQGWGEAFF TGTGCCAGCAGCACTCAGGGCTGGGGTGAAGCTTTCTTT
TRBD2 TRBJ2-3 TRBV4-2 few CASSQDRGLAGPGDTQYF TGTGCCAGCAGCCAAGATCGAGGACTAGCGGGGCCGGGGGATACGCAGTATTTT
TRBD1 TRBJ2-3 TRBV6-1 . CASRGPGQGLYTDTQYF TGTGCCAGCAGAGGACCGGGACAGGGCCTTTACACAGATACGCAGTATTTT
. TRBJ2-7 TRBV20-1 . CSARESRGDYEHYF TGCAGTGCTAGAGAGTCCAGGGGAGACTACGAGCACTACTTC
TRBD2 TRBJ2-3 TRBV5-1 . CASSLIAGRAGDTQYF TGCGCCAGCAGCTTAATAGCGGGGCGAGCCGGGGATACGCAGTATTTT
TRBD2 TRBJ2-3 TRBV7-8 few CASSHRTSGSRDTQYF TGTGCCAGCAGCCACAGGACTAGCGGGAGCCGGGATACGCAGTATTTT
. TRBJ2-5 TRBV10-3 few CASLRDPRDGTQYF TGTGCCAGCTTGAGGGACCCACGAGATGGGACCCAGTACTTC
. TRBJ2-3 TRBV7-2 few CASSPYGSRGADTQYF TGTGCCAGCAGCCCCTACGGGAGTCGCGGCGCAGATACGCAGTATTTT
TRBD2 TRBJ2-1 TRBV11-2 few CASSGRGLVLRGFSSYNEQFF TGTGCCAGCAGCGGGAGGGGACTAGTATTACGGGGGTTTAGCTCCTACAATGAGCAGTTCTTC
TRBD2 TRBJ2-1 TRBV20-1 few CSARPGGGGARRNNEQFF TGCAGTGCCCGGCCGGGGGGCGGGGGGGCCCGTAGAAACAATGAGCAGTTCTTC
. TRBJ1-2 TRBV24-1 . CTTSDPRQGLVYGYTF TGTACCACCAGTGATCCCCGGCAGGGTCTCGTCTATGGCTACACCTTC
. TRBJ2-3 TRBV6-2/TRBV6-3 . CASSYTGITDTQYF TGTGCCAGCAGTTACACTGGGATAACAGATACGCAGTATTTT